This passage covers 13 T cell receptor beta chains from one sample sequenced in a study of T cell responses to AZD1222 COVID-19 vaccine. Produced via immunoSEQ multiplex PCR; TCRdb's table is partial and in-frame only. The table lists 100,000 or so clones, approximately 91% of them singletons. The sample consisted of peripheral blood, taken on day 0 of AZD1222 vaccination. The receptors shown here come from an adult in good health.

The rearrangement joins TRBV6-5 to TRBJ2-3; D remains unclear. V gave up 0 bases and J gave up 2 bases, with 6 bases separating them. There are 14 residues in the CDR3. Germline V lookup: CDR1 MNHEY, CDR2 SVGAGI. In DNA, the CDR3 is TGTGCCAGCAGTTACTCCCAACCCACAGATACGCAGTATTTT. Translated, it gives CASSYSQPTDTQYF.

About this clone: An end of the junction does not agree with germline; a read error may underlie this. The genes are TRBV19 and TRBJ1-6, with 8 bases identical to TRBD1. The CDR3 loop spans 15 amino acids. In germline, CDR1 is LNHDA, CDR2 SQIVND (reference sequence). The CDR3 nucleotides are TGTGCCAGTAGTTTAGATGGGGACAGGAATTCACCCCTCCACTTT. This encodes CASSLDGDRNSPLHF.

CDR3 sequence: CASSLEGLAGGTGELFF. In DNA, the CDR3 is TGTGCCAGCAGTCTCGAGGGACTAGCGGGAGGAACCGGGGAGCTGTTTTTT. V usage is TRBV28 and J usage is TRBJ2-2, with 15 bases lining up with TRBD2. The ends lost 5 bases at V and 5 bases at J; junction bases unmatched: 6. Germline V gene lookup returns CDR1 MDHEN and CDR2 SYDVKM. This CDR3 is built from 17 residues.

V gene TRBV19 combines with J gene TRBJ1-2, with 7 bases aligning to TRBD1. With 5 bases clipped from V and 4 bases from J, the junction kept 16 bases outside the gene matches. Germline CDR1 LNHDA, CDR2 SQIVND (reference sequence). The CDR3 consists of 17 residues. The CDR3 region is CASSVGGDSLTLYGYTF. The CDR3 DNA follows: TGTGCCAGTAGTGTCGGTGGGGACAGTCTCACCCTCTATGGCTACACCTTC. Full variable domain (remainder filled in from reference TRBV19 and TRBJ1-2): DGGITQSPKYLFRKEGQNVTLSCEQNLNHDAMYWYRQDPGQGLRLIYYSQIVNDFQKGDIAEGYSVSREKKESFPLTVTSAQKNPTAFYLCASSVGGDSLTLYGYTFGSGTRLTVV.

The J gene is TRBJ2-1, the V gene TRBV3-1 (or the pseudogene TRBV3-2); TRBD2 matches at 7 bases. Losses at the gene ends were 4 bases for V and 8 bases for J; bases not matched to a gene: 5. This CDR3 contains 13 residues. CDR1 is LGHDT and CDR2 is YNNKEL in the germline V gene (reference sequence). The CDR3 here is CASSLTSPHEQFF. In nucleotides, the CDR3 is TGTGCCAGCAGCCTGACTAGCCCTCATGAGCAGTTCTTC.

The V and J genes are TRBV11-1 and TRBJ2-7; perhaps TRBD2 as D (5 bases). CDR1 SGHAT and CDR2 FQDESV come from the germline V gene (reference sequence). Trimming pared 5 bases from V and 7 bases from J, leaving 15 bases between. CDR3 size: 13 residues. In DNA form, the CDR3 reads TGTGCCAGCAGCGTTGGCCAGCCGGGGGAGCAGTACTTC. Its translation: CASSVGQPGEQYF.

CDR3 nucleotide sequence: TGTGCCAGCAGCTTACGGGGAACAGGGCTAAACACCGGGGAGCTGTTTTTT. This translates into CASSLRGTGLNTGELFF. The chain has TRBV7-6 and TRBJ2-2, with D possibly matching TRBD1 (6 bases). The CDR3 runs to 17 residues. Per the germline V gene, CDR1 is SGHVS and CDR2 is FNYEAQ. Between the trimmed V and J ends, which lost 2 bases and 2 bases, there was a span of 15 bases.

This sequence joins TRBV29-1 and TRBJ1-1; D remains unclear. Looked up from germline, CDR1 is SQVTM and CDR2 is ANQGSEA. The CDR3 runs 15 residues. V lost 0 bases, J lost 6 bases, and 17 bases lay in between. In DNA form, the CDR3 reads TGCAGCGTTGAAGAGCATACGGGTGGGTGGTCTGAAGCTTTCTTT. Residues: CSVEEHTGGWSEAFF.

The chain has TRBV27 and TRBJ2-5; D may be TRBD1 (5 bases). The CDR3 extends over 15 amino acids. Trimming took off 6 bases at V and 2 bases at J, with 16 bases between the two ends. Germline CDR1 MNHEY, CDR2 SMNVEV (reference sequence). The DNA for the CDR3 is TGTGCCAGCAGCCCCAGGGTCGGCATTCAAGAGACCCAGTACTTC. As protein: CASSPRVGIQETQYF.

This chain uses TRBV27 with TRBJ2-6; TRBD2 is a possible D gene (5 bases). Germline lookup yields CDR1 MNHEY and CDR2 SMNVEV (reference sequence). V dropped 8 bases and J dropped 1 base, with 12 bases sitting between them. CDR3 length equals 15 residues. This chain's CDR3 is CASRHPGSGANVLTF. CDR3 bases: TGTGCCAGCCGTCACCCGGGATCTGGGGCCAACGTCCTGACTTTC.

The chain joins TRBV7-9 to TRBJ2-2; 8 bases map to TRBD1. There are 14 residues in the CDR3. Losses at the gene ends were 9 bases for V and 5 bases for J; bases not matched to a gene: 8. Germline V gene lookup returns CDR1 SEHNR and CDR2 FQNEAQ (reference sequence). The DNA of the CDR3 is TGTGCCAGTCACAGGGGGGATGGGACCGGGGAGCTGTTTTTT. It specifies CASHRGDGTGELFF.

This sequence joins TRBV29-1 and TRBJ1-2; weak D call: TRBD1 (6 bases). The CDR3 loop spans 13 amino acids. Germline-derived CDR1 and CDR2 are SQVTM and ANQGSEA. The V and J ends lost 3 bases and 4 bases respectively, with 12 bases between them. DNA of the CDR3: TGCAGCGTTGATCGGGGGCAGGGCTATGGCTACACCTTC. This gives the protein CSVDRGQGYGYTF.

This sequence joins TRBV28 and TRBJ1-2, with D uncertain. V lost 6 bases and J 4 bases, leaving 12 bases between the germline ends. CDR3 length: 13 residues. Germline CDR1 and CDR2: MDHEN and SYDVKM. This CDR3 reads CASRMTAAYGYTF. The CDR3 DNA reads TGTGCCAGCAGAATGACGGCCGCCTATGGCTACACCTTC.